Listed here are 14 T cell receptor beta chains from one sample, sequenced in a study of shared clonotypes between healthy human individuals. Data came from immunoSEQ multiplex PCR; TCRdb stores just in-frame clones and leaves some out. This table holds over a million clones, approximately 96% found once. Sequences were obtained from naive CD4+ T cells sorted from blood. Described subset: CD45RA+ positively selected. The receptor set was obtained from a man between 25 and 39 years old in good health.

Only one count was recorded for this clone. This chain connects TRBV5-4 to TRBJ2-1; tentatively, D is TRBD2 (6 bases). This CDR3 comprises 17 residues. V shed 4 bases and J shed 6 bases, with 23 bases lying between them. Looked up from germline, CDR1 is SGHNT and CDR2 is YYREEE (reference sequence). The CDR3 region is CASSPAGRQSFGNEQFF. The CDR3 DNA reads as TGTGCCAGCAGCCCGGCGGGGCGGCAATCCTTCGGCAATGAGCAGTTCTTC.

The chain joins TRBV2 to TRBJ2-5; TRBD1 is a possible D gene (5 bases). Germline V gene lookup returns CDR1 SNHLY and CDR2 FYNNEI. This CDR3 comprises 13 residues. The DNA for the CDR3 is TGTGCACCGGGCGGCAGGGTTAGGGAGACCCAGTACTTC. The encoded protein is CAPGGRVRETQYF.

This chain connects TRBV7-2 to TRBJ1-2; D is uncertain. This CDR3 is 13 amino acids long. Per germline, CDR1 SGHTA and CDR2 FQGNSA. The V gene lost 5 bases and the J gene lost 6 bases, with 13 bases spanning the gap. In nucleotides, the CDR3 is TGTGCCAGCAGCCCCGCCGGAATCAATGGCTACACCTTC. Translated, it gives CASSPAGINGYTF.

Only one count was recorded for this clone. This chain joins TRBV5-8 and TRBJ2-3; a weak D match, TRBD2 (5 bases). The CDR3 runs 15 residues. Germline CDR1 is SGHTS and CDR2 is YDEGEE. Trimming pared 3 bases from V and 3 bases from J, leaving 14 bases between. This chain's CDR3 is CASSWVGAATDTQYF. The CDR3 nucleotides read TGTGCCAGCAGCTGGGTGGGAGCGGCTACAGATACGCAGTATTTT.

This clone was recorded once. The CDR3 coding sequence is TGTGCCAGCAGGACCGGGACTAGCATGTACAATGAGCAGTTCTTC. Protein sequence: CASRTGTSMYNEQFF. J is TRBJ2-1 and V is TRBV2; 9 bases map to TRBD2. The V segment lost 6 bases and the J segment 4 bases; nucleotides outside the gene matches: 7. Per the germline V gene, CDR1 is SNHLY and CDR2 is FYNNEI. This CDR3 spans 15 amino acids. The complete variable domain, with remaining parts taken from reference TRBV2 and TRBJ2-1, reads EPEVTQTPSHQVTQMGQEVILRCVPISNHLYFYWYRQILGQKVEFLVSFYNNEISEKSEIFDDQFSVERPDGSNFTLKIRSTKLEDSAMYFCASRTGTSMYNEQFFGPGTRLTVL.

The V gene is TRBV11-2, the J gene TRBJ1-4; D remains ambiguous. This CDR3 has 15 amino acids. V was trimmed by 1 base and J by 7 bases, leaving 13 bases between them. Germline V gene lookup returns CDR1 SGHAT and CDR2 FQNNGV. CDR3 sequence reads: CASSLVVGYSEKLFF. The CDR3 coding sequence is TGTGCCAGCAGCTTAGTGGTCGGATACTCTGAAAAACTGTTTTTT. Combining the CDR3 with reference TRBV11-2 and TRBJ1-4 gives the whole variable domain EAGVAQSPRYKIIEKRQSVAFWCNPISGHATLYWYQQILGQGPKLLIQFQNNGVVDDSQLPKDRFSAERLKGVDSTLKIQPAKLEDSAVYLCASSLVVGYSEKLFFGSGTQLSVL.

This chain uses TRBV7-9 with TRBJ2-1, with 7 bases that match TRBD1. The J segment lost 4 bases and the V segment lost 4 bases, leaving 7 bases of the junction unmatched. CDR3 length: 15 residues. Germline V gives CDR1 SEHNR, CDR2 FQNEAQ (reference sequence). CDR3 sequence reads: CASSSDRDRYNEQFF. The CDR3 region has the DNA TGTGCCAGCAGCTCTGACCGGGACAGATACAATGAGCAGTTCTTC.

The chain joins TRBV9 to TRBJ1-2; unclear D gene. CDR3 length: 15 amino acids. In germline, CDR1 is SGDLS, CDR2 YYNGEE. V was clipped by 0 bases and J by 1 base, with 10 bases between them. The DNA of the CDR3 is TGTGCCAGCAGCGTAGTCGCAGGACTTAACTATGGCTACACCTTC. Translating gives CASSVVAGLNYGYTF.

This chain connects TRBV5-1 to TRBJ2-1; TRBD2 aligns across 12 bases. Germline assignment: CDR1 SGHRS and CDR2 YFSETQ. The CDR3 is 14 amino acids. Germline trimming cut 5 bases from V and 7 bases from J; bases unmatched to any gene: 4. The CDR3 DNA reads as TGCGCCAGCAGGCGACTAGCGGGAGATAATGAGCAGTTCTTC. Its translation: CASRRLAGDNEQFF.

The rearrangement links TRBV10-1 to TRBJ2-7; tentative D call: TRBD2 (6 bases). The CDR3 has 14 amino acids. Germline values: CDR1 WNHNN, CDR2 SYGVQD (reference sequence). The V end lost 2 bases, the J end lost 3 bases, and 11 bases lay between the germline ends. The CDR3 spells CASSEQLAGYEQYF. CDR3 DNA sequence: TGCGCCAGCAGTGAGCAACTAGCAGGCTACGAGCAGTACTTC.

In DNA form, the CDR3 reads TGCGCCAGCAGCCAGGGACAGGGTGAAACAGATACGCAGTATTTT. Amino acids: CASSQGQGETDTQYF. V gene TRBV4-3 combines with J gene TRBJ2-3, with 9 positions matching TRBD1. V was clipped by 3 bases and J by 3 bases; unmatched bases: 4. This CDR3 is 15 amino acids long. The germline CDR1 and CDR2 sequences are LGHNA and YSLEER.

The count of this clone is one. The CDR3 sequence: CASVPGLAGGEQYF. In DNA, the CDR3 is TGTGCCAGCGTCCCGGGACTAGCGGGCGGTGAGCAGTACTTC. The V gene is TRBV6-5, the J gene TRBJ2-7; 12 nucleotides agree with TRBD2. Germline CDR1 reads MNHEY; CDR2 reads SVGAGI. The CDR3 runs to 14 residues. V trimming: 8 bases; J trimming: 7 bases; junction bases outside the gene matches: 9.

The rearrangement joins TRBV28 to TRBJ2-3; 7 nucleotides agree with TRBD2. Losses at the gene ends were 7 bases for V and 6 bases for J; bases not matched to a gene: 16. The CDR3 has 16 amino acids. CDR1 and CDR2 (germline): MDHEN, SYDVKM. In DNA, the CDR3 is TGTGCCAGCACCCCACGCGAGGGAGGGCCCGGGGATACGCAGTATTTT. Translation: CASTPREGGPGDTQYF.

This clone was found once. This chain uses TRBV25-1 with TRBJ1-2; weak D call: TRBD1 (5 bases). This CDR3 region has 16 residues. Trimming cost V 4 bases and J 2 bases, with 17 bases left between them. Germline V gene data show CDR1 as MGHDK and CDR2 as SYGVNS. The CDR3 DNA is TGTGCCAGCAGTGGAGGGACGGAGAGAACGAACTATGGCTACACCTTC. It yields the protein CASSGGTERTNYGYTF.